There are a few counts of the clone carrying this TCR beta chain. Its antigen is not identified. All of the isolated RNA was reverse transcribed, so expressed TCRB transcripts were sequenced. Clones were read by immunoSEQ multiplex PCR, and TCRdb kept only the in-frame ones, dropping some. The sample includes 630,000 or so clones, around 15% seen only once; the top ten take approximately 0.043%. Germline V gene lookup returns CDR1 SGDLS and CDR2 YYNGEE. This CDR3 has 13 amino acids. The ends were cut back, 3 bases at V and 2 bases at J, with 8 bases in the middle. This sample is part of a study of beta chain features in type 1 diabetes. Study-wide results and caveats: The study found moderately but significantly shorter TCRB CDR3s in all four CD4+ subsets of Type 1 diabetes patients. Patients with type 1 diabetes carried fewer insertions and had more deletions at their VDJ junctions.

The source of this sequence is a man aged 18 to 35 with type 1 diabetes. The specimen was naive CD4+ T cells from blood. The rearrangement joins TRBV9 to TRBJ1-2; no definite D call. The CDR3 region is CASSGGRNYGYTF. The CDR3 DNA follows: TGTGCCAGCAGCGGCGGACGGAACTATGGCTACACCTTC.